The 20 T cell receptor beta chains in this list originate from one sample, sequenced in a study of blood T cell repertoires in COVID-19. Produced via immunoSEQ multiplex PCR; TCRdb's table is partial and in-frame only. The table records roughly 40,000 clones, about 85% of them present only once. The sample consisted of peripheral blood. Source of these receptors: a human donor in a cohort sampled during active COVID-19.

The V gene is TRBV7-2, the J gene TRBJ2-1; 8 nucleotides line up with TRBD1. From germline, CDR1 is SGHTA and CDR2 FQGNSA. With 5 bases clipped from V and 4 bases from J, the junction kept 7 bases outside the gene matches. The CDR3 covers 15 residues. CDR3 region: CASSSTRTGYNEQFF. The CDR3 nucleotides are TGTGCCAGCAGCAGCACACGGACAGGGTACAATGAGCAGTTCTTC.

This clone has a handful of counts. The chain carries TRBV29-1 and TRBJ2-1; 13 bases align to TRBD2. This CDR3 has 18 amino acids. The ends lost 3 bases at V and 3 bases at J; junction bases unmatched: 11. CDR1 is SQVTM and CDR2 is ANQGSEA in the germline V gene. The CDR3 is CSVDRVWGLAGNYNEQFF. In nucleotides, the CDR3 is TGCAGCGTTGATAGGGTCTGGGGACTAGCGGGGAACTACAATGAGCAGTTCTTC.

This clone was observed once. This chain connects TRBV24-1 to TRBJ2-3, with TRBD2 matching 7 bases. The CDR3 spans 13 residues. CDR1 is KGHDR, CDR2 SFDVKD, per germline. V shed 6 bases, J shed 5 bases, and the junction held 4 bases outside the gene matches. The DNA of the CDR3 is TGTGCCACCAGTAGCGGGGCGGGAGATACGCAGTATTTT. Protein: CATSSGAGDTQYF.

V and J are TRBV5-1 and TRBJ2-3; 9 nucleotides match TRBD1. CDR1 is SGHRS and CDR2 is YFSETQ in the germline V gene. V dropped 4 bases and J dropped 1; count of bases not matched to a gene: 4. The CDR3 totals 15 residues. The CDR3 sequence is CASSPDRGGTDTQYF. DNA for the CDR3: TGCGCCAGCAGCCCGGACAGGGGCGGCACAGATACGCAGTATTTT.

The chain employs TRBV9 and TRBJ2-3; D gene uncertain. CDR3 length: 15 amino acids. The V gene's germline CDR1 is SGDLS and CDR2 YYNGEE. Trimming cost V 0 bases and J 0 bases, with 8 bases left between them. The DNA for the CDR3 is TGTGCCAGCAGCGTAGGCGGCCTAAGCACAGATACGCAGTATTTT. This sequence encodes CASSVGGLSTDTQYF.

The chain employs TRBV30 and TRBJ2-7, with D hard to call. The germline V gene has CDR1 GTSNPN and CDR2 SVGIG (reference sequence). The CDR3 consists of 11 residues. V was cut by 0 bases and J by 3 bases, with 3 bases left in between. CDR3 in amino acids: CAWSVSYEQYF. The CDR3 nucleotides are TGTGCCTGGAGTGTTAGCTACGAGCAGTACTTC.

The chain uses TRBV3-1 (or the pseudogene TRBV3-2) and TRBJ1-2; D is perhaps TRBD1 (5 bases). The germline CDR1 and CDR2 sequences are LGHDT and YNNKEL (reference sequence). The CDR3 spans 15 residues. Trimming left V 1 base short and J 7 bases short, with 16 bases between. CDR3 bases: TGTGCCAGCAGCCAAGGGGCAGGGCTGGGTCTTGGCTACACCTTC. This sequence encodes CASSQGAGLGLGYTF.

A few counts support this clone. The chain is built from TRBV6-6 and TRBJ1-1; no clear D gene. Germline V gives CDR1 MNHNY, CDR2 SVGAGI (reference sequence). Trimming removed 6 bases at V and 7 bases at J, with 15 bases between. The CDR3 runs to 13 residues. The CDR3 DNA is TGTGCCAGCAGCCCCGACAACAAGTATGAAGCTTTCTTT. Encoded protein: CASSPDNKYEAFF.

V usage is TRBV27 and J usage is TRBJ1-6, with TRBD1 matching over 7 bases. Germline trimming cut 8 bases from V and 6 bases from J; bases unmatched to any gene: 10. This CDR3 is built from 15 residues. Per the germline V gene, CDR1 is MNHEY and CDR2 is SMNVEV (reference sequence). The CDR3 DNA follows: TGTGCCAGCCGACAGGGTCATGAGGGTAATTCACCCCTCCACTTT. Translated, it gives CASRQGHEGNSPLHF.

This clone was recorded a few times. V usage is TRBV5-4 and J usage is TRBJ2-3, with 11 bases fitting TRBD2. Germline-derived CDR1 and CDR2 are SGHNT and YYREEE (reference sequence). V was clipped by 4 bases and J by 3 bases; unmatched bases: 4. The CDR3 covers 15 residues. CDR3 residues: CASSPSGGPTDTQYF. CDR3 nucleotide sequence: TGTGCCAGCAGCCCTAGCGGGGGGCCGACAGATACGCAGTATTTT.

This chain joins TRBV6-5 and TRBJ2-7; 11 bases agree with TRBD1. This CDR3 contains 12 residues. J was trimmed by 5 bases and V by 8 bases; bases with no gene match: 2. CDR1 is MNHEY and CDR2 is SVGAGI in the germline V gene. The CDR3 sequence is CASAGQGDEQYF. The CDR3 DNA follows: TGTGCCAGCGCGGGACAGGGGGACGAGCAGTACTTC.

The rearrangement uses TRBV10-3 and TRBJ1-5, with D possibly being TRBD1 (5 bases). The germline V gene has CDR1 ENHRY and CDR2 SYGVKD. The CDR3 spans 16 residues. The germline V and J ends were trimmed by 0 bases and 0 bases, with 9 bases remaining between them. The CDR3 loop reads CAISESGGFSNQPQHF. In nucleotides, the CDR3 is TGTGCCATCAGTGAGTCGGGGGGGTTTAGCAATCAGCCCCAGCATTTT.

The chain links TRBV28 to TRBJ1-4; tentative D call: TRBD1 (5 bases). The V gene lost 6 bases and the J gene lost 6 bases, with 8 bases spanning the gap. The CDR3 consists of 12 residues. CDR1 MDHEN and CDR2 SYDVKM come from the germline V gene. CDR3 sequence reads: CASRDTYEKLFF. The CDR3 DNA reads as TGTGCCAGCAGGGACACCTATGAAAAACTGTTTTTT.

This clone was counted between two and nine times. This chain links TRBV7-2 with TRBJ1-5; D not certain. Germline lookup yields CDR1 SGHTA and CDR2 FQGNSA. V shed 5 bases and J shed 0 bases, with 8 bases lying between them. The CDR3 is 14 residues long. This chain's CDR3 is CASSQQLSNQPQHF. The DNA for the CDR3 is TGTGCCAGCAGCCAACAGCTTAGCAATCAGCCCCAGCATTTT. Combining the CDR3 with reference TRBV7-2 and TRBJ1-5 gives the whole variable domain GAGVSQSPSNKVTEKGKDVELRCDPISGHTALYWYRQSLGQGLEFLIYFQGNSAPDKSGLPSDRFSAERTGGSVSTLTIQRTQQEDSAVYLCASSQQLSNQPQHFGDGTRLSIL.

This clone was detected only once. This rearrangement joins TRBV6-5 to TRBJ2-1, with D possibly TRBD1 on 5 matching bases. Looked up from germline, CDR1 is MNHEY and CDR2 is SVGAGI. V was trimmed by 8 bases and J by 4 bases, leaving 9 bases between them. This CDR3 comprises 12 residues. CDR3 DNA: TGTGCCAGCGGGGCTCTTTACAATGAGCAGTTCTTC. It translates to CASGALYNEQFF.

The chain couples TRBV6-6 to TRBJ1-4; 8 bases align to TRBD1. Germline CDR1 reads MNHNY; CDR2 reads SVGAGI (reference sequence). With V trimmed by 6 bases and J by 7 bases, 7 bases remained unmatched. The CDR3 contains 14 residues. The CDR3 region has the DNA TGTGCCAGCAGATACAGGACAGGGAGTGAAAAACTGTTTTTT. Residues: CASRYRTGSEKLFF.

CDR3 bases: TGTGCCAGCAGCAGGGGGGGGCGTGGGACCCAGTACTTC. Its translation is CASSRGGRGTQYF. The J gene is TRBJ2-5, the V gene TRBV7-2; D is possibly TRBD2 (7 bases). The ends were cut back, 5 bases at V and 7 bases at J, with 14 bases in the middle. The CDR3 runs to 13 residues. Germline V gives CDR1 SGHTA, CDR2 FQGNSA.

The J gene is TRBJ2-5, the V gene TRBV30; 8 nucleotides line up with TRBD1. The CDR3 is 13 residues long. V shed 3 bases, J shed 3 bases, and the junction held 3 bases outside the gene matches. Germline CDR1 GTSNPN, CDR2 SVGIG (reference sequence). CDR3 amino acids: CAWSPQGEETQYF. The CDR3, as DNA: TGTGCCTGGAGCCCACAGGGGGAAGAGACCCAGTACTTC.

This chain joins TRBV6-5 and TRBJ1-2, with D possibly TRBD1 on 6 matching bases. The CDR3 contains 11 residues. CDR1 and CDR2 from the germline V gene are MNHEY and SVGAGI. Trimming left V 5 bases short and J 5 bases short, with 6 bases between. The CDR3 nucleotides read TGTGCCAGCAGTCAGGGGTATGGCTACACCTTC. This sequence encodes CASSQGYGYTF.

The rearrangement joins TRBV29-1 to TRBJ2-5; the D is unclear. CDR1 is SQVTM and CDR2 is ANQGSEA in the germline V gene. This CDR3 has 16 amino acids. The V gene lost 4 bases and the J gene lost 1 base, with 19 bases spanning the gap. The DNA of the CDR3 is TGCAGCGTTGCACCCCCCCGAGCAGGCCGCCAAGAGACCCAGTACTTC. Amino acid sequence: CSVAPPRAGRQETQYF.